These T cell receptor beta chains were read from a single sample in a study of blood T cell repertoires in COVID-19. Produced via immunoSEQ multiplex PCR; TCRdb's table is partial and in-frame only. Among roughly 200,000 clones listed, around 84% were seen once. Sequencing was carried out using peripheral blood. The source is a man aged 55 to 69 with acute or convalescent COVID-19. Each CDR3 is given with its conserved first and last residue. A D gene is named only where the DNA matches it firmly. Clone sizes are given selectively: once, few, many, or a class where the clone is expanded.

size	J	D	V	DNA	CDR3
.	TRBJ2-3	.	TRBV5-1	TGCGCCAGCAGCGTGGAGGCAGGGGATAGCACAGATACGCAGTATTTT	CASSVEAGDSTDTQYF
once	TRBJ1-1	.	TRBV19	TGTGCCAGTAAGGCCTTACAGGGAAATCTAAACACTGAAGCTTTCTTT	CASKALQGNLNTEAFF
.	TRBJ1-2	.	TRBV28	TGTGCCAGCAGGGACGACAGGCTAGGCGGCTACACCTTC	CASRDDRLGGYTF
.	TRBJ1-1	.	TRBV6-5	TGTGCCAGCAGACTACAGGGAGAGACTGAAGCTTTCTTT	CASRLQGETEAFF
.	TRBJ2-2	.	TRBV5-1	TGCGCCAGCAGCTTGGTGCTAGATACCGGGGAGCTGTTTTTT	CASSLVLDTGELFF
once	TRBJ2-2	.	TRBV30	TGTGCCTGGTTACCGGGACACATCCTCACCGGGGAGCTGTTTTTT	CAWLPGHILTGELFF
.	TRBJ2-1	TRBD2	TRBV27	TGTGCCAGCAGTCCCCAATGGGGGGGGAGCTCCTACAATGAGCAGTTCTTC	CASSPQWGGSSYNEQFF
.	TRBJ1-1	TRBD1	TRBV30	TGTGCCTGGAGTGATACAGGGGGAACTGAAGCTTTCTTT	CAWSDTGGTEAFF
.	TRBJ1-4	.	TRBV14	TGTGCCAGCAGCCGCACGGCTGGCAGGCGTGAAAAACTGTTTTTT	CASSRTAGRREKLFF
.	TRBJ1-2	.	TRBV28	TGTGCCAGCGGGGAGGGTCACTATGGCTACACCTTC	CASGEGHYGYTF
.	TRBJ1-5	.	TRBV4-1	TGCGCCAGCAGCAGGGTAGTGACAGTGAATCAGCCCCAGCATTTT	CASSRVVTVNQPQHF
few	TRBJ2-1	.	TRBV7-9	TGTGCCAGCAGCTTAGGGTTCGGGAGCAGCTCCTACAATGAGCAGTTCTTC	CASSLGFGSSSYNEQFF
.	TRBJ1-1	.	TRBV6-5	TGTGCCAGCAGTTCTGGGACTCCGACTGAAGCTTTCTTT	CASSSGTPTEAFF
.	TRBJ1-2	.	TRBV7-2	TGTGCCAGCAGCTCCACCTTGACAAGGGGCTACACCTTC	CASSSTLTRGYTF
.	TRBJ1-6	.	TRBV2	TGTGCCAGCAGTGCGGAGGGCACCTATAATTCACCCCTCCACTTT	CASSAEGTYNSPLHF
.	TRBJ2-1	TRBD2	TRBV7-3	TGTGCCAGCAGCTCCCGCCCGGCAGCGGGGGGGCTCAATGAGCAGTTCTTC	CASSSRPAAGGLNEQFF
.	TRBJ2-3	.	TRBV12-3/TRBV12-4	TGTGCCAGCAGTTTAGCCGTTACAGATACGCAGTATTTT	CASSLAVTDTQYF
.	TRBJ2-7	TRBD1	TRBV5-1	TGCGCCAGCAGCTTGCCAGGGGGCGGTGTCTACGAGCAGTACTTC	CASSLPGGGVYEQYF
.	TRBJ2-1	TRBD1	TRBV2	TGTGCCATCCAACTCACCAGGGGGTCGTATGAGCAGTTCTTC	CAIQLTRGSYEQFF
.	TRBJ1-1	.	TRBV28	TGTGCCAGCAGCAACTGGGGCAGCGCAAACACTGAAGCTTTCTTT	CASSNWGSANTEAFF
.	TRBJ2-3	TRBD1	TRBV4-2	TGTGCCAGCAGCCAAGGAGCCGGGACAGGGGCGGTGAGTACAGATACGCAGTATTTT	CASSQGAGTGAVSTDTQYF
.	TRBJ1-2	TRBD1	TRBV10-3	TGTGCCATCAGTGATAGGACAGGGGCCATTGGCTACACCTTC	CAISDRTGAIGYTF
.	TRBJ2-7	TRBD2	TRBV27	TGTGCCAGCCACGCGGGGGGGAACCCCTACGAGCAGTACTTC	CASHAGGNPYEQYF
.	TRBJ2-1	.	TRBV11-2	TGTGCCAGCAGCTTAGAGGCCATACCCTACAATGAGCAGTTCTTC	CASSLEAIPYNEQFF
.	TRBJ2-7	.	TRBV9	TGTGCCAGCAGCGTAGGGCAGCCGGGGGAGCAGTACTTC	CASSVGQPGEQYF
.	TRBJ2-1	TRBD2	TRBV5-1	TGCGCCAGCAGCTTAGGACTAGCGGGGGCCCGCTCCTACAATGAGCAGTTCTTC	CASSLGLAGARSYNEQFF
.	TRBJ1-2	.	TRBV19	TGTGCCAGTAGTATAGGGGCAGGGGTTACCTATGGCTACACCTTC	CASSIGAGVTYGYTF
.	TRBJ2-1	.	TRBV10-3	TGTGCCATCAGTGAGTCGCCCCGGTACAATGAGCAGTTCTTC	CAISESPRYNEQFF
.	TRBJ2-7	TRBD1	TRBV19	TGTGCCAGTAGTGGGACAGAGATCTCCTACGAGCAGTACTTC	CASSGTEISYEQYF
few	TRBJ2-7	TRBD2	TRBV5-1	TGCGCCAGCAGCTTACAGAGCGGGGGGGTAGGCTACGAGCAGTACTTC	CASSLQSGGVGYEQYF
.	TRBJ2-7	.	TRBV5-6	TGTGCCAGCAGCTTGGCTAGGGGCTGGAACTCCTACGAGCAGTACTTC	CASSLARGWNSYEQYF
.	TRBJ1-6	TRBD1	TRBV19	TGTGCCAGTACCCCGGGACAGGGAGGGAATTCACCCCTCCACTTT	CASTPGQGGNSPLHF
few	TRBJ1-3	TRBD1	TRBV5-6	TGTGCCAGCAGCTTGACGGCTGGGACAGGGAGGAACTCTGGAAACACCATATATTTT	CASSLTAGTGRNSGNTIYF
few	TRBJ1-2	TRBD1	TRBV6-2/TRBV6-3	TGTGCCAGCAGTCAGCCTAGGACAGGGCTCAACTATGGCTACACCTTC	CASSQPRTGLNYGYTF
.	TRBJ2-7	.	TRBV18	TGTGCCAGCTCACCACTGGGAGCCTCCTACGAGCAGTACTTC	CASSPLGASYEQYF
.	TRBJ2-1	TRBD2	TRBV5-4	TGTGCCAGCAGCTGGGGGACTAGCGGGGGTGAGAATGAGCAGTTCTTC	CASSWGTSGGENEQFF
.	TRBJ1-6	.	TRBV2	TGTGCCAGCAACCGGGACTTTGATTCACCCCTCCACTTT	CASNRDFDSPLHF
.	TRBJ1-6	.	TRBV7-2	TGTGCCAGCAGCTTAGCGGGGCAGGTGAGCTCCTATAATTCACCCCTCCACTTT	CASSLAGQVSSYNSPLHF
.	TRBJ2-3	.	TRBV5-6	TGTGCCAGCAGCCTCGGGGTACTGGATACGCAGTATTTT	CASSLGVLDTQYF
.	TRBJ1-1	.	TRBV11-3	TGTGCCAGCAGCTTAGAAGGGGATAATGAAGCTTTCTTT	CASSLEGDNEAFF
.	TRBJ2-1	.	TRBV7-2	TGTGCCAGCAGCCCAAATTACAATGAGCAGTTCTTC	CASSPNYNEQFF
.	TRBJ1-1	.	TRBV19	TGTGCCAGTAGTAGTTGGGGGCAGACTGAAGCTTTCTTT	CASSSWGQTEAFF
.	TRBJ1-3	TRBD1	TRBV5-1	TGCGCCAGCAGCGAACCCAGGGGGTCTGGAAACACCATATATTTT	CASSEPRGSGNTIYF
.	TRBJ2-1	TRBD1	TRBV12-3/TRBV12-4	TGTGCCAGCAGTCGGGTCAGGGGGAATGAGCAGTTCTTC	CASSRVRGNEQFF
.	TRBJ2-1	.	TRBV2	TGTGCCAGCAGTTGGGCGTACAATGAGCAGTTCTTC	CASSWAYNEQFF
.	TRBJ1-2	.	TRBV6-5	TGTGCCAGCAGTTTCCCCGGGGTCGGCTACACCTTC	CASSFPGVGYTF